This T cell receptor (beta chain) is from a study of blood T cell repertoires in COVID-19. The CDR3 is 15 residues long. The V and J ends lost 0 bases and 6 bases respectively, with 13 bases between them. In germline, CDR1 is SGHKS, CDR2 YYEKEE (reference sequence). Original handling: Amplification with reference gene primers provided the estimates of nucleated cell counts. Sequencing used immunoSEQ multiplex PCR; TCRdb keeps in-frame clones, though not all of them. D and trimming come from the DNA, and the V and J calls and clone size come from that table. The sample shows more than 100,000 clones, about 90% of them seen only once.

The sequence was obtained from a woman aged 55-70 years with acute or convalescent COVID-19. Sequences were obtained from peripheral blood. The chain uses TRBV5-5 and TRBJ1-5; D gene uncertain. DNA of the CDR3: TGTGCCAGCAGCTTGGTGGGAGAATGGGGTCAGCCCCAGCATTTT. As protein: CASSLVGEWGQPQHF.